A selection of T cell receptor beta chains follows, all from one sample in a study of blood T cell repertoires in COVID-19. Using immunoSEQ multiplex PCR, the repertoire was profiled, and TCRdb retains in-frame clones only, with some absent. This table holds some 220,000 clones, approximately 85% found once. Sequencing was carried out using peripheral blood. The receptors originated from a woman between 65 and 79 years old with COVID-19, enrolled during active disease. Each CDR3 is given with its conserved first and last residue. The order of the fields is CDR3 protein, CDR3 DNA, V gene, J gene, clone size, D gene. D genes are given only for firm matches. Only some rows state a clone size, as once, few, many or a class for expanded clones.

CASRRSGNLGETQYF	TGTGCCAGCCGGCGTAGCGGGAATCTCGGAGAGACCCAGTACTTC	TRBV2	TRBJ2-5	-	TRBD2
CASSPRRDNQPQHF	TGTGCCAGCAGTCCCAGACGGGACAATCAGCCCCAGCATTTT	TRBV6-5	TRBJ1-5	-	-
CATRIGDTGELFF	TGTGCCACCAGAATCGGGGACACCGGGGAGCTGTTTTTT	TRBV24-1	TRBJ2-2	-	-
CASSSTGGLQETQYF	TGCGCCAGCAGCTCGACAGGGGGGCTCCAAGAGACCCAGTACTTC	TRBV5-1	TRBJ2-5	-	TRBD1
CASSSGQGAGPLNEKLFF	TGCGCCAGCAGTTCAGGACAGGGAGCAGGACCCTTAAATGAAAAACTGTTTTTT	TRBV4-1	TRBJ1-4	-	TRBD1
CASSLSGLAGPKQFF	TGTGCCAGCAGCCTATCGGGACTAGCGGGTCCCAAGCAGTTCTTC	TRBV7-2	TRBJ2-1	-	TRBD2
CASSYSPGYEQFF	TGTGCCAGCAGTTACTCACCGGGATATGAGCAGTTCTTC	TRBV6-2/TRBV6-3	TRBJ2-1	once	-
CASRLTGTDEQYF	TGTGCCAGCAGATTGACAGGGACCGACGAGCAGTACTTC	TRBV2	TRBJ2-7	-	TRBD1
CASRSEVEQFF	TGTGCCAGTCGGTCCGAGGTGGAGCAGTTCTTC	TRBV12-3/TRBV12-4	TRBJ2-1	-	-
CASSQDLSNRGNTEAFF	TGCGCCAGCAGCCAAGACTTATCCAACAGGGGTAACACTGAAGCTTTCTTT	TRBV4-3	TRBJ1-1	-	TRBD1
CASSENGLAGEQFF	TGCGCCAGCAGTGAGAACGGACTAGCGGGAGAGCAGTTCTTC	TRBV10-1	TRBJ2-1	few	TRBD2
CASSSPGREPQHF	TGTGCCAGCAGTTCCCCTGGGCGAGAGCCCCAGCATTTT	TRBV12-3/TRBV12-4	TRBJ1-5	-	-
CASSWRDTGELFF	TGTGCCAGCAGTTGGAGGGATACCGGGGAGCTGTTTTTT	TRBV6-2/TRBV6-3	TRBJ2-2	few	-
CASSSALGSNYGYTF	TGTGCCAGCAGCTCGGCCCTAGGTTCTAACTATGGCTACACCTTC	TRBV28	TRBJ1-2	-	-
CASSFDPGGGYGYTF	TGTGCCAGCAGTTTTGATCCTGGGGGAGGCTATGGCTACACCTTC	TRBV27	TRBJ1-2	few	-
CASSSGGTSGNTIYF	TGTGCCAGCAGCTCCGGAGGTACCTCTGGAAACACCATATATTTT	TRBV7-2	TRBJ1-3	-	-
CASSSQGGTNSPLHF	TGTGCCAGCAGCTCACAGGGGGGTACGAATTCACCCCTCCACTTT	TRBV7-2	TRBJ1-6	-	TRBD1
CASSPTSGSYGEQFF	TGTGCCAGCTCACCCACTAGCGGGAGTTACGGTGAGCAGTTCTTC	TRBV18	TRBJ2-1	-	TRBD2
CASSPQQGNEAFF	TGTGCCAGCTCACCGCAACAGGGCAATGAAGCTTTCTTT	TRBV18	TRBJ1-1	-	-
CASSSQGSDTEAFF	TGTGCCAGCAGCTCCCAGGGATCTGACACTGAAGCTTTCTTT	TRBV7-9	TRBJ1-1	-	-
CASSSDRGSTNEKLFF	TGTGCCAGCTCCTCGGACAGGGGTTCAACTAATGAAAAACTGTTTTTT	TRBV18	TRBJ1-4	-	TRBD1
CASSLSDRIQGGYTF	TGTGCCAGCAGTTTATCCGACAGGATACAGGGTGGCTACACCTTC	TRBV28	TRBJ1-2	few	-
CASSYSNQGDSPLHF	TGTGCCAGCAGTTACTCGAACCAGGGGGACTCACCCCTCCACTTT	TRBV6-5	TRBJ1-6	once	TRBD1
CASSRAGAGELYGYTF	TGTGCCAGTAGTAGAGCCGGGGCAGGGGAGCTTTATGGCTACACCTTC	TRBV19	TRBJ1-2	-	-
CASSFSGDYGYTF	TGTGCCAGCAGTTTCTCAGGGGACTATGGCTACACCTTC	TRBV6-5	TRBJ1-2	-	-
CASSPNKGDPGELFF	TGTGCCAGCAGTCCTAATAAAGGAGATCCCGGGGAGCTGTTTTTT	TRBV28	TRBJ2-2	-	-
CASSPIGTSGRSEQFF	TGTGCCAGCAGCCCCATAGGGACTAGCGGGAGGAGTGAGCAGTTCTTC	TRBV14	TRBJ2-1	-	TRBD2
CASSQGQSDNSPLHF	TGTGCCAGCAGCCAAGGACAGAGCGATAATTCACCCCTCCACTTT	TRBV3-1/TRBV3-2	TRBJ1-6	few	-
CAMRTSGSYEQYF	TGTGCCATGAGGACTAGCGGCTCCTACGAGCAGTACTTC	TRBV10-3	TRBJ2-7	few	TRBD2
CASSPGQSHEQYF	TGTGCCAGCAGTCCCGGACAGTCCCACGAGCAGTACTTC	TRBV12-3/TRBV12-4	TRBJ2-7	-	-
CASRPPGQSTQYF	TGTGCCAGCAGACCCCCGGGACAGTCAACCCAGTACTTC	TRBV6-5	TRBJ2-5	-	TRBD1
CASSQEVMAGRNIQYF	TGTGCCAGCAGCCAAGAAGTTATGGCGGGACGAAACATTCAGTACTTC	TRBV3-1/TRBV3-2	TRBJ2-4	-	-
CASIPADRGNSPLHF	TGTGCCAGCATCCCGGCTGACAGGGGGAATTCACCCCTCCACTTT	TRBV6-5	TRBJ1-6	-	TRBD1
CASSPGLAGPYEQYF	TGCGCCAGCAGCCCCGGACTAGCGGGACCCTACGAGCAGTACTTC	TRBV4-1	TRBJ2-7	-	TRBD2
CAISRLAESTDTQYF	TGTGCCATCTCTCGCCTAGCGGAGTCCACAGATACGCAGTATTTT	TRBV10-3	TRBJ2-3	-	TRBD2
CASSEAGGSYNEQFF	TGTGCCAGTAGTGAGGCGGGAGGATCATACAATGAGCAGTTCTTC	TRBV19	TRBJ2-1	-	TRBD2
CAWSVAFSGIAYNEQFF	TGTGCCTGGAGTGTAGCGTTTAGCGGGATTGCCTACAATGAGCAGTTCTTC	TRBV30	TRBJ2-1	-	TRBD2
CASSPGINYGYTF	TGCGCCAGCAGCCCGGGGATTAACTATGGCTACACCTTC	TRBV4-1	TRBJ1-2	few	-
CASSIGTSASYYEQYF	TGTGCCAGTAGTATAGGTACCAGCGCATCATACTACGAGCAGTACTTC	TRBV19	TRBJ2-7	-	-
CASSSPQSYNEQFF	TGTGCCAGCAGCTCCCCCCAATCCTACAATGAGCAGTTCTTC	TRBV11-3	TRBJ2-1	-	-
CASSLSRGNQPQHF	TGTGCCAGCAGTTTATCTAGGGGGAATCAGCCCCAGCATTTT	TRBV27	TRBJ1-5	once	-
CASSTGTAYGYTF	TGTGCCAGCAGCACCGGGACAGCTTATGGCTACACCTTC	TRBV7-2	TRBJ1-2	once	TRBD1
CASNIWDRDLYF	TGTGCCAGCAATATCTGGGACAGGGATTTGTACTTC	TRBV6-6	TRBJ2-5	few	TRBD1
CASGSDRPPVYEQYF	TGTGCCAGCGGATCAGACAGGCCACCCGTATACGAGCAGTACTTC	TRBV6-5	TRBJ2-7	-	-
CACLERGRQETQYF	TGTGCCTGTCTAGAAAGGGGCAGGCAAGAGACCCAGTACTTC	TRBV30	TRBJ2-5	-	-
CASSLGQTEQPQHF	TGTGCCAGTAGTCTGGGACAGACGGAACAGCCCCAGCATTTT	TRBV19	TRBJ1-5	once	TRBD1
CASSLPKMRAPQPQHF	TGTGCCAGCAGCCTCCCGAAGATGAGGGCGCCTCAGCCCCAGCATTTT	TRBV6-2/TRBV6-3	TRBJ1-5	-	-
CAISEGRGRIPQETQYF	TGTGCCATCAGTGAGGGCAGGGGGCGTATACCCCAAGAGACCCAGTACTTC	TRBV10-3	TRBJ2-5	-	TRBD1
CASRSLSQGFGYTF	TGTGCCAGCAGGAGCTTATCACAGGGGTTTGGCTACACCTTC	TRBV7-2	TRBJ1-2	-	TRBD1
CASSAGTGENTQYF	TGCGCCAGCAGCGCCGGGACAGGGGAGAATACGCAGTATTTT	TRBV5-1	TRBJ2-3	-	TRBD1
CASSLRPGGGYTF	TGTGCCAGCAGCTTAAGACCAGGGGGTGGCTACACCTTC	TRBV7-3	TRBJ1-2	few	TRBD1
CASSQGSGTGELFF	TGTGCCAGCAGCCAAGGCTCGGGGACCGGGGAGCTGTTTTTT	TRBV3-1/TRBV3-2	TRBJ2-2	-	-
CASSYGGSWVETQYF	TGTGCCAGCAGTTACGGGGGCTCTTGGGTGGAGACCCAGTACTTC	TRBV6-5	TRBJ2-5	-	-
CASSSALVSYEQYF	TGTGCCAGCAGCTCCGCGCTTGTATCCTACGAGCAGTACTTC	TRBV5-6	TRBJ2-7	-	-
CASSTWTSSNEQFF	TGTGCCAGCAGCACCTGGACTAGCAGCAATGAGCAGTTCTTC	TRBV9	TRBJ2-1	-	TRBD2
CASSLSTGTGEKLFF	TGCGCCAGCAGCCTTTCTACAGGGACGGGCGAAAAACTGTTTTTT	TRBV4-3	TRBJ1-4	-	-
CAISETADYGYTF	TGTGCCATCAGCGAGACAGCTGACTATGGCTACACCTTC	TRBV10-3	TRBJ1-2	few	-
CASSLIPGQGEKLFF	TGTGCCAGCAGCCTCATCCCCGGACAGGGAGAAAAACTGTTTTTT	TRBV5-5	TRBJ1-4	-	TRBD1
CASSFESEAFF	TGTGCCAGCAGCTTCGAGTCTGAAGCTTTCTTT	TRBV7-9	TRBJ1-1	once	-